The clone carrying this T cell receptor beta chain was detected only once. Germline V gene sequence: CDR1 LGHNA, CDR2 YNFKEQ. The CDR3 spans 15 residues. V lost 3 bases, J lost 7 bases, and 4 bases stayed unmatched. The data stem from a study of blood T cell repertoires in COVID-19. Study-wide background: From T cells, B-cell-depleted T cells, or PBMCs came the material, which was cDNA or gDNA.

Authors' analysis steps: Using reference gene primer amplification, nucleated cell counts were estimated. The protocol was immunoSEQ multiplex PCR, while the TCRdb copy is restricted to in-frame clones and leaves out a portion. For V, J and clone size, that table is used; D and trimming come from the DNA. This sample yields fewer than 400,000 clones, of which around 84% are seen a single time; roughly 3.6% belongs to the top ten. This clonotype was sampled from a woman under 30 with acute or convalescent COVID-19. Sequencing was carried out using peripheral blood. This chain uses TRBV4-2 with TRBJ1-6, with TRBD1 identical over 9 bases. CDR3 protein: CASSHRTGENSPLHF. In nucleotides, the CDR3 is TGTGCCAGCAGCCATAGGACAGGGGAAAATTCACCCCTCCACTTT.